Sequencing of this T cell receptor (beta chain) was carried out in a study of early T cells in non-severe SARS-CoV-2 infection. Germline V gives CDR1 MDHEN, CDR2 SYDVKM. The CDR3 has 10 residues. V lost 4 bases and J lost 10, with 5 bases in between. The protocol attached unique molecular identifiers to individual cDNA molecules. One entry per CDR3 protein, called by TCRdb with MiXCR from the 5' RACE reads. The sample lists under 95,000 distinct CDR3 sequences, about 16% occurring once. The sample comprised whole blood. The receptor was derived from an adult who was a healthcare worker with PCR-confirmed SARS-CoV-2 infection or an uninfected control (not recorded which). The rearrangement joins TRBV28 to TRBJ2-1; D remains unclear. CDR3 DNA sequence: TGTGCCAGCAGTTCCTGGGAGCAGTTCTTC. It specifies CASSSWEQFF.